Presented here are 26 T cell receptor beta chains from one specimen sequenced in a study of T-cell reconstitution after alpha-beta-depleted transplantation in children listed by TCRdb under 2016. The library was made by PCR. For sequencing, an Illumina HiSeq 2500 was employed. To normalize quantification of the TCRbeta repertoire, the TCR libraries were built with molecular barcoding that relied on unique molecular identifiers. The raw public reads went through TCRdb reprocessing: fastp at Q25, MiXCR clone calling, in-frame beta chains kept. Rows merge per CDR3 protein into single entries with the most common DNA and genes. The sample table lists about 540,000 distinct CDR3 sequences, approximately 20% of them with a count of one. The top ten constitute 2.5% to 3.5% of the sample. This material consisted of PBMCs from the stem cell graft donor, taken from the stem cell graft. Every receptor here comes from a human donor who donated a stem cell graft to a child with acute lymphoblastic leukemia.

CDR3 DNA sequence: TGTGCCAGCTCACAAATCGGAGCGGGGAACACTGAAGCTTTCTTT. It yields the protein CASSQIGAGNTEAFF. The genes are TRBV18 and TRBJ1-1, with D uncertain. The V gene lost 4 bases and the J gene lost 1 base, with 13 bases spanning the gap. Germline V gene sequence: CDR1 KGHSH, CDR2 LQKENI. This CDR3 comprises 15 residues. The whole variable domain, remainder taken from reference TRBV18 and TRBJ1-1, is NAGVMQNPRHLVRRRGQEARLRCSPMKGHSHVYWYRQLPEEGLKFMVYLQKENIIDESGMPKERFSAEFPKEGPSILRIQQVVRGDSAAYFCASSQIGAGNTEAFFGQGTRLTVV.

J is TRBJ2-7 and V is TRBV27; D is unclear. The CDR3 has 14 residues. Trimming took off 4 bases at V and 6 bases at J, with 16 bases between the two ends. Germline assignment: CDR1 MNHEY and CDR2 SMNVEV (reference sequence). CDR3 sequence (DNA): TGTGCCAGCAGTTGGGCAATTGCCTCCGCCGAGCAGTACTTC. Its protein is CASSWAIASAEQYF.

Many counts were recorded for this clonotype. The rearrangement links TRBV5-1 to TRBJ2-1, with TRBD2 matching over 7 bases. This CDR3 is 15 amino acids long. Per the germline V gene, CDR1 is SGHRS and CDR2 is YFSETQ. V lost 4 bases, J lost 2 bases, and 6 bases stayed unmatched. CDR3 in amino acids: CASSPTAGTYNEQFF. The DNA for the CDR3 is TGCGCCAGCAGCCCAACAGCGGGGACCTACAATGAGCAGTTCTTC. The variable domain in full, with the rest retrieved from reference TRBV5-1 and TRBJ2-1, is KAGVTQTPRYLIKTRGQQVTLSCSPISGHRSVSWYQQTPGQGLQFLFEYFSETQRNKGNFPGRFSGRQFSNSRSEMNVSTLELGDSALYLCASSPTAGTYNEQFFGPGTRLTVL.

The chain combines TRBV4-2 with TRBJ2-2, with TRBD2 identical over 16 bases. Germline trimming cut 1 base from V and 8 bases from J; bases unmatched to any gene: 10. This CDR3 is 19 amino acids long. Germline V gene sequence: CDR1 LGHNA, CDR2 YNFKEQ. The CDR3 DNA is TGTGCCAGCAGCCAAGGGGGACTAGCGGGAGGGGTCCAGTTAGGGGAGCTGTTTTTT. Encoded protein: CASSQGGLAGGVQLGELFF.

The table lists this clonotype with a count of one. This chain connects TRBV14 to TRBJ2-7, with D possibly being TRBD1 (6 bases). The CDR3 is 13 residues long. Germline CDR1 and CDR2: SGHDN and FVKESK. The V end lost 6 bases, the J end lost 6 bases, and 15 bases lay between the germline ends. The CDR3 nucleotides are TGTGCCAGCAGACAGGGTGGTAATCGCGAGCAGTACTTC. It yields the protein CASRQGGNREQYF.

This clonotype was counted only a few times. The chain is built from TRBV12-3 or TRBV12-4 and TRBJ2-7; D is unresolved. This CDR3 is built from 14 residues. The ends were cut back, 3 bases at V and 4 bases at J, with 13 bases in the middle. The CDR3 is CASSFPRLPYEQYF. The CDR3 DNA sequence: TGTGCCAGCAGTTTCCCAAGGCTTCCGTACGAGCAGTACTTC.

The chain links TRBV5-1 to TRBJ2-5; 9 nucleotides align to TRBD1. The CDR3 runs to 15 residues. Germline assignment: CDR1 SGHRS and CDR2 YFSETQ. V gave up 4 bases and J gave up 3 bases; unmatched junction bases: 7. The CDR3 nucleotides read TGCGCCAGCAGCCCTTCCAGGACAGGGGAAGAGACCCAGTACTTC. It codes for CASSPSRTGEETQYF.

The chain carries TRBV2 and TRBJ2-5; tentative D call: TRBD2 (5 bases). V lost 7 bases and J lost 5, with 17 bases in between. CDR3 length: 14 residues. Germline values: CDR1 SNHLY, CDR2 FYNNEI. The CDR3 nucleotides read TGTGCCAGCAATCTCGGACTCCCAATGGAGACCCAGTACTTC. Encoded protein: CASNLGLPMETQYF.

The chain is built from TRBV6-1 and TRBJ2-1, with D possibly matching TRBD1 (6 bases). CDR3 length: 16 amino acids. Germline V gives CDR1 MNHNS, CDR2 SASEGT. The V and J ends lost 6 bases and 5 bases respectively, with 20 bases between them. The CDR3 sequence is CASSVSGDGIHNEQFF. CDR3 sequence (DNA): TGTGCCAGCAGCGTCTCAGGGGATGGGATACACAATGAGCAGTTCTTC.

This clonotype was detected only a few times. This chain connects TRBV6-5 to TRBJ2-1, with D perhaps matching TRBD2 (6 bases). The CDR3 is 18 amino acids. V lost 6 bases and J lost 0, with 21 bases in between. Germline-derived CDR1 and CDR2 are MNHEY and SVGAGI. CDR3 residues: CASRDGTLVFSSYNEQFF. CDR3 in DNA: TGTGCCAGCAGGGACGGGACTTTAGTTTTTAGCTCCTACAATGAGCAGTTCTTC.

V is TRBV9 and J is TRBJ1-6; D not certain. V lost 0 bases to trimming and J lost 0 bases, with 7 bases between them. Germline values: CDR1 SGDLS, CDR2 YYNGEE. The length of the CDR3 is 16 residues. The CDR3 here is CASSVGEPSYNSPLHF. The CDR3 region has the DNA TGTGCCAGCAGCGTAGGGGAGCCCTCCTATAATTCACCCCTCCACTTT. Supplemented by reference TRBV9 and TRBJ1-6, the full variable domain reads DSGVTQTPKHLITATGQRVTLRCSPRSGDLSVYWYQQSLDQGLQFLIQYYNGEERAKGNILERFSAQQFPDLHSELNLSSLELGDSALYFCASSVGEPSYNSPLHFGNGTRLTVT.

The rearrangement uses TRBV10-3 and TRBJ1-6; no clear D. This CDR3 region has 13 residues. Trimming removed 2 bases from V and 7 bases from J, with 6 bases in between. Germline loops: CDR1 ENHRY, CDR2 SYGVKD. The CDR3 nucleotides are TGTGCCATCAGTGAGGCTGAAAATTCACCCCTCCACTTT. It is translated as CAISEAENSPLHF.

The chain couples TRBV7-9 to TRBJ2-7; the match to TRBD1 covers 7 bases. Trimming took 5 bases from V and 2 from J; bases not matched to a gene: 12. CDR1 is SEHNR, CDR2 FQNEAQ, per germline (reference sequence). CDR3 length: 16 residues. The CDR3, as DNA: TGTGCCAGCAGCCCTCCATCCGGGACAGACGCCTACGAGCAGTACTTC. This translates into CASSPPSGTDAYEQYF.

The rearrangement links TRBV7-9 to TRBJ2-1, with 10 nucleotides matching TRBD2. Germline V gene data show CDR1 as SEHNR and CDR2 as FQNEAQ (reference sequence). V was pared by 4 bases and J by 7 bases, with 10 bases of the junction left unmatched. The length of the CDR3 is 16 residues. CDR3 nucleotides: TGTGCCAGCAGCTCCACACTAGCGGGAACCTCTAATGAGCAGTTCTTC. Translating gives CASSSTLAGTSNEQFF.

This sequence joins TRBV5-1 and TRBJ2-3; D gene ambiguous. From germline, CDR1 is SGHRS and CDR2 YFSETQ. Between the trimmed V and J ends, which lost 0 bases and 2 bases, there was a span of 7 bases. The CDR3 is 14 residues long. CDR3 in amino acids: CASSLGRYTDTQYF. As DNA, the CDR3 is TGCGCCAGCAGCTTGGGGCGGTACACAGATACGCAGTATTTT.

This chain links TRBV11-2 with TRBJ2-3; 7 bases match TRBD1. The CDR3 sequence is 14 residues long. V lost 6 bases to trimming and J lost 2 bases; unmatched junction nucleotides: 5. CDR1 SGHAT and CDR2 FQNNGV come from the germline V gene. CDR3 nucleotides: TGTGCCAGCAGAACGACAGGGCCCACAGATACGCAGTATTTT. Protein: CASRTTGPTDTQYF.

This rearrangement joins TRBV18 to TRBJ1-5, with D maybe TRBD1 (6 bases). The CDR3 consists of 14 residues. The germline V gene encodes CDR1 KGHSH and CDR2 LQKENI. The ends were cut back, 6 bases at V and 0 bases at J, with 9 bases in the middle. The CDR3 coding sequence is TGTGCCAGCTCCGGGGGCTTTAGCAATCAGCCCCAGCATTTT. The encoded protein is CASSGGFSNQPQHF.

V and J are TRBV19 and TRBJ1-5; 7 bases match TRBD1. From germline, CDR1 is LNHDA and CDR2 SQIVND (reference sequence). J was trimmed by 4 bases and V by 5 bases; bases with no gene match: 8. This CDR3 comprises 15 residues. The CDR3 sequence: CASSSGTGENQPQHF. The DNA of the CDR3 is TGTGCCAGTAGTTCGGGAACAGGGGAAAATCAGCCCCAGCATTTT.

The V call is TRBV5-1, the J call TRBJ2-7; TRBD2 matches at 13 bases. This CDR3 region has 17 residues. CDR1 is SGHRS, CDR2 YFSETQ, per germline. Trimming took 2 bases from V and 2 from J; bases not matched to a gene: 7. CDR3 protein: CASSFGLAGVRTYEQYF. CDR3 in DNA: TGCGCCAGCAGCTTCGGACTAGCGGGAGTTCGGACCTACGAGCAGTACTTC.

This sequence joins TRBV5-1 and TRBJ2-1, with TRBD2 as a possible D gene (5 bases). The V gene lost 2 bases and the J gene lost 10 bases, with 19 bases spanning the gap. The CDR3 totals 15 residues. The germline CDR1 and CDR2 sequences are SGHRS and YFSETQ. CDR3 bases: TGCGCCAGCAGCTTAGCCGGTGCACCCGGCGGGGAGCAGTTCTTC. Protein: CASSLAGAPGGEQFF.

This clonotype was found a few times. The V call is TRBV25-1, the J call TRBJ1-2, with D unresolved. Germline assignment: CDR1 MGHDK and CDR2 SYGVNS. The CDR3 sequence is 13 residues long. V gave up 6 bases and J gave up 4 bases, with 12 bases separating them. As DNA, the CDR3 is TGTGCCAGCAGAAGCGGCGGAAGCTATGGCTACACCTTC. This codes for CASRSGGSYGYTF.

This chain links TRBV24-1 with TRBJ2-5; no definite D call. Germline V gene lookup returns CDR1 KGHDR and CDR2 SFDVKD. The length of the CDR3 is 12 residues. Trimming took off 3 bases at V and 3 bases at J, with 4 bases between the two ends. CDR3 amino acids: CATSDAEETQYF. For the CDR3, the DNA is TGTGCCACCAGTGATGCCGAAGAGACCCAGTACTTC.

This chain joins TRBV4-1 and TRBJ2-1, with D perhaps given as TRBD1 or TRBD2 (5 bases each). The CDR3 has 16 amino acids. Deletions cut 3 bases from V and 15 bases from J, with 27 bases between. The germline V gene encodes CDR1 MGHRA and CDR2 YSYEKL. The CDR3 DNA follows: TGCGCCAGCAGCCACGCCGGGACCGCTGTCGCTAACCCCGGGTTCTTC. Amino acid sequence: CASSHAGTAVANPGFF.

DNA of the CDR3: TGTGCCAGCAGCCTAATAGCGGGAGTCGAGCAGTACTTC. This sequence encodes CASSLIAGVEQYF. The V and J genes are TRBV7-3 and TRBJ2-7, with TRBD2 matching over 9 bases. The V gene end was trimmed by 5 bases and the J gene end by 6 bases; junction bases not matched to a gene: 5. The CDR3 length is 13 residues. Germline CDR1 SGHTA, CDR2 FQGTGA. Full variable domain (rest looked up from reference TRBV7-3 and TRBJ2-7): GAGVSQTPSNKVTEKGKYVELRCDPISGHTALYWYRQSLGQGPEFLIYFQGTGAADDSGLPNDRFFAVRPEGSVSTLKIQRTERGDSAVYLCASSLIAGVEQYFGPGTRLTVT.

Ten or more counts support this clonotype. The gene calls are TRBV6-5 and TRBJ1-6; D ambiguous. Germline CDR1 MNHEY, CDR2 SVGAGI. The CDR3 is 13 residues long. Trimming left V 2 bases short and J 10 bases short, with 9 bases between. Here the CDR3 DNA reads TGTGCCAGCAGTTACGAGGGAAGCTCACCCCTCCACTTT. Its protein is CASSYEGSSPLHF.

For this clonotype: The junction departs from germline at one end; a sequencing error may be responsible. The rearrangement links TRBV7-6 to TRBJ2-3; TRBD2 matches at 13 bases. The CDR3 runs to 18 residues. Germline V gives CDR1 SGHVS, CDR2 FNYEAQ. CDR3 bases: TGTGCCAGCAGCTTACAATCGACTAGCGGGAGGTCCACAAATACGCAGTATTTT. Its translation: CASSLQSTSGRSTNTQYF.